The 11 T cell receptor beta chains below come from one sample, sequenced in a study of T-cell memory formation after mild COVID-19. MiXCR was run by TCRdb on the 5' RACE reads, yielding one entry per CDR3 protein. Counted here are about 57,000 distinct CDR3 sequences, roughly an eighth occurring once; the ten biggest clones make up about 22%. The sample consisted of PBMCs or a T cell subset sorted from them (not recorded which). The receptors here all came from a man between 18 and 29 years old who had mild COVID-19 (a few samples of this study predate the infection). Cell type and time point are not known.

The chain joins TRBV20-1 to TRBJ1-5, with D unclear. The germline V gene has CDR1 DFQATT and CDR2 SNEGSKA (reference sequence). This CDR3 has 13 residues. V was pared by 1 base and J by 4 bases, with 8 bases between. The CDR3 spells CSARGRENQPQHF. The CDR3 region has the DNA TGCAGTGCTAGAGGGCGGGAGAATCAGCCCCAGCATTTT.

This clonotype was seen ten or more times. This CDR3 reads CASSPSGTEETQYF. In nucleotides, the CDR3 is TGTGCCAGCAGCCCGTCCGGGACGGAGGAGACCCAGTACTTC. V is TRBV3-1 and J is TRBJ2-5; D is perhaps TRBD1 or TRBD2 (5 bases each). CDR1 and CDR2 (germline): LGHDT, YNNKEL (reference sequence). Trimming left V 4 bases short and J 5 bases short, with 14 bases between. The CDR3 consists of 14 residues.

The chain has TRBV29-1 and TRBJ2-5; 7 bases agree with TRBD2. Germline trimming cut 3 bases from V and 1 base from J; bases unmatched to any gene: 14. The V gene's germline CDR1 is SQVTM and CDR2 ANQGSEA. This CDR3 region has 17 residues. The CDR3 sequence: CSVEGESDGGTQETQYF. CDR3 nucleotide sequence: TGCAGCGTTGAGGGGGAATCTGACGGGGGGACCCAAGAGACCCAGTACTTC.

The CDR3 loop reads CASSGAEYSYEQYF. The DNA of the CDR3 is TGCGCCAGCAGCGGGGCAGAATATTCCTACGAGCAGTACTTC. The chain employs TRBV5-1 and TRBJ2-7, with TRBD1 as a possible D gene (5 bases). The V end lost 4 bases, the J end lost 1 base, and 12 bases lay between the germline ends. The CDR3 has 14 amino acids. Germline CDR1 reads SGHRS; CDR2 reads YFSETQ.

This chain joins TRBV3-1 and TRBJ1-6; perhaps TRBD1 as D (5 bases). CDR1 LGHDT and CDR2 YNNKEL come from the germline V gene (reference sequence). Between the trimmed V and J ends, which lost 3 bases and 7 bases, there was a span of 13 bases. CDR3 length: 15 residues. CDR3 loop: CASSQDPQGNSPLHF. In DNA form, the CDR3 reads TGTGCCAGCAGCCAGGATCCCCAGGGCAATTCACCCCTCCACTTT.

This clonotype was recorded many times. The gene calls are TRBV24-1 and TRBJ2-3; tentative D call: TRBD1 (5 bases). V was trimmed by 4 bases and J by 4 bases, leaving 14 bases between them. This CDR3 is built from 15 residues. CDR1 KGHDR and CDR2 SFDVKD come from the germline V gene. In nucleotides, the CDR3 is TGTGCCACCAGTGACGTATGGCAGGGCGCAGATACGCAGTATTTT. It yields the protein CATSDVWQGADTQYF.

Only a few counts were recorded for this clonotype. The chain combines TRBV29-1 with TRBJ2-3; 10 positions agree with TRBD1. The length of the CDR3 is 16 residues. V dropped 1 base and J dropped 0; count of bases not matched to a gene: 4. Germline CDR1 SQVTM, CDR2 ANQGSEA. Here the CDR3 reads CSVEGMTGGSTDTQYF. The CDR3 DNA follows: TGCAGCGTTGAAGGGATGACAGGGGGCAGCACAGATACGCAGTATTTT.

The genes are TRBV5-5 and TRBJ2-2; D is unresolved. The germline V and J ends were trimmed by 1 base and 1 base, with 2 bases remaining between them. Germline CDR1 is SGHKS and CDR2 is YYEKEE (reference sequence). This CDR3 is built from 13 residues. CDR3 loop: CASSLWNTGELFF. The DNA of the CDR3 is TGTGCCAGCAGCTTGTGGAACACCGGGGAGCTGTTTTTT.

V usage is TRBV4-3 and J usage is TRBJ2-5, with 7 bases identical to TRBD1. The J call may not be correct, given that the DNA end is closer to TRBJ2-7. Looked up from germline, CDR1 is LGHNA and CDR2 is YSLEER. CDR3 length: 16 residues. As DNA, the CDR3 is TGCGCCAGCAGCCAGGGGTCGACAGGGCTCTTCTACGAGCAGTACTTC. This encodes CASSQGSTGLFYEQYF.

The chain's CDR3 is CASSLGGVTGRPTQYF. The CDR3 DNA is TGTGCCAGCAGCTTAGGTGGGGTCACGGGGCGGCCGACCCAGTACTTC. The chain employs TRBV7-2 and TRBJ2-5; D possibly uses TRBD1 or TRBD2 (5 bases each). This CDR3 has 16 amino acids. V lost 1 base and J lost 7, with 19 bases in between. Looked up from germline, CDR1 is SGHTA and CDR2 is FQGNSA.

The chain carries TRBV20-1 and TRBJ1-1; no clear D gene. CDR1 DFQATT and CDR2 SNEGSKA come from the germline V gene (reference sequence). This CDR3 has 13 residues. With 2 bases removed from V and 0 bases from J, the gap between germline ends came to 7 bases. CDR3 region: CSARTRMNTEAFF. As DNA, the CDR3 is TGCAGTGCTAGAACGCGGATGAACACTGAAGCTTTCTTT.